This section outlines one TCR beta chain sequence together with its context. No antigen is known for it. The CDR3 length is 15 residues. The V end lost 4 bases, the J end lost 2 bases, and 14 bases lay between the germline ends. The germline gives CDR1 MGHDK, CDR2 SYGVNS. Collection of roughly 9.6 milliliters of peripheral blood was performed for each donor. Researchers isolated at least 6.5 million PBMCs per sample. For the second PCR, which ran for roughly 6 to 12 cycles, a sample-barcoded 5' primer and a J-beta primer mix were used. TCRdb re-called the 5' RACE reads with MiXCR, one entry per CDR3 protein. The data hold about 680,000 distinct CDR3 sequences, with more than 40% observed a single time. The data originate from a study of blood T cells in healthy people across ages. General study findings and limits: PBMCs left unsorted prevented a conclusive naive versus antigen-experienced comparison.

Sample: blood. The source is a woman aged 55-69 years in good health. The chain joins TRBV25-1 to TRBJ2-5; D might be TRBD2 (6 bases). The CDR3 bases are TGTGCCAGCAGTGGAGGACTAACAAAACAAGAGACCCAGTACTTC. This gives the protein CASSGGLTKQETQYF.